The 5 T cell receptor beta chains given below trace back to one sample, sequenced in a study of blood T cell repertoires in COVID-19. Sequencing used immunoSEQ multiplex PCR; TCRdb keeps in-frame clones, though not all of them. The sample has around 88,000 clones, 65% to 85% seen once. Sequencing was performed on peripheral blood. These receptors were collected from a woman of 80 years or more with acute or convalescent COVID-19.

The chain combines TRBV19 with TRBJ2-3; 10 nucleotides match TRBD2. The germline V gene encodes CDR1 LNHDA and CDR2 SQIVND (reference sequence). CDR3 size: 14 residues. Trimming took 8 bases from V and 3 from J; bases not matched to a gene: 5. The CDR3 DNA reads TGTGCCAGTGGGACTAGCGCTACAACAGATACGCAGTATTTT. Amino acid sequence: CASGTSATTDTQYF.

This clone was found a few times. Other DNA sequences of this sample code for an identical CDR3. The chain uses TRBV5-1 and TRBJ1-3, with 9 bases that match TRBD1. Germline V lookup: CDR1 SGHRS, CDR2 YFSETQ. The CDR3 totals 15 residues. V dropped 4 bases and J dropped 3; count of bases not matched to a gene: 5. The CDR3 DNA is TGCGCCAGCAGCCTACAGGGGGCTAGTGGAAACACCATATATTTT. Translating it yields CASSLQGASGNTIYF.

The chain employs TRBV7-2 and TRBJ2-7; 8 bases fit TRBD2. Germline V gene data show CDR1 as SGHTA and CDR2 as FQGNSA. CDR3 length equals 16 residues. After removal of 0 bases from V and 0 bases from J, the junction contained 4 bases not matched to a gene. The CDR3 spells CASSLASGGYSYEQYF. CDR3 nucleotides: TGTGCCAGCAGCTTAGCGAGCGGGGGCTACTCCTACGAGCAGTACTTC.

V usage is TRBV10-2 and J usage is TRBJ1-2; 9 bases match TRBD1. The CDR3 sequence is 20 residues long. V shed 3 bases and J 3 bases; nucleotides not matched to a gene: 20. Germline V gene lookup returns CDR1 WSHSY and CDR2 SAAADI. CDR3 nucleotides: TGCGCCAGCAGTGATATGTTGGCCGACCGGGACAGGGTGCCGGACTATGGCTACACCTTC. As protein: CASSDMLADRDRVPDYGYTF.

This clone has a single count. The J gene is TRBJ2-5, the V gene TRBV5-1; 12 bases match TRBD2. V lost 4 bases and J lost 5; bases outside the gene matches: 9. CDR1 and CDR2 (germline): SGHRS, YFSETQ. The CDR3 has 16 amino acids. The CDR3 reads CASSPTSGGSYETQYF. The CDR3 DNA reads as TGCGCCAGCAGCCCCACTAGCGGGGGGTCCTATGAGACCCAGTACTTC.